The 12 T cell receptor beta chains given below trace back to one sample, sequenced in a study of cytomegalovirus exposure and HLA in healthy donors (TCRdb year 2017). Libraries were built with the immunoSEQ multiplex PCR assay. A mixture of 60 forward primers for TCR Vbeta segments and 13 reverse primers for TCR Jbeta segments was used in the multiplex PCR. TCRdb's version of the immuneACCESS table is confined to in-frame rearrangements and falls short of the full clone set. An unresolved V gene accounts for under half of the shortfall where checked; the remainder is of unknown origin. Across this sample there are about 110,000 clones, with approximately 83% seen only once. The ten largest clones add up to under 6.5% of the sample. The sequencing input was PBMCs. The receptors shown here come from a man between 18 and 35 years old in good health and CMV-seronegative.

The rearrangement joins TRBV14 to TRBJ1-1, with TRBD1 matching 8 bases. Germline values: CDR1 SGHDN, CDR2 FVKESK. V trimming: 5 bases; J trimming: 3 bases; junction bases outside the gene matches: 5. The CDR3 sequence is 14 residues long. CDR3 in DNA: TGTGCCAGCAGCTTGACGACAGGGGACACTGAAGCTTTCTTT. It is translated as CASSLTTGDTEAFF.

The count of this clone is one. The V and J genes are TRBV29-1 and TRBJ1-2; D is perhaps TRBD1 (5 bases). The germline V gene encodes CDR1 SQVTM and CDR2 ANQGSEA. Between the trimmed V and J ends, which lost 3 bases and 5 bases, there was a span of 7 bases. CDR3 length equals 11 residues. The CDR3 DNA reads as TGCAGCGTTGAGGGGGGGTATGGCTACACCTTC. This codes for CSVEGGYGYTF.

The chain uses TRBV11-2 and TRBJ2-7, with TRBD2 matching 8 bases. The CDR3 is 14 residues long. The germline gives CDR1 SGHAT, CDR2 FQNNGV. V was pared by 2 bases and J by 5 bases, with 5 bases of the junction left unmatched. CDR3 loop: CASSLTREGDEQYF. In DNA form, the CDR3 reads TGTGCCAGCAGCTTAACACGGGAGGGCGACGAGCAGTACTTC.

The rearrangement joins TRBV7-6 to TRBJ1-4, with 8 bases aligning to TRBD1. The CDR3 runs 15 residues. Germline CDR1 is SGHVS and CDR2 is FNYEAQ. The V gene end was trimmed by 5 bases and the J gene end by 0 bases; junction bases not matched to a gene: 2. This chain's CDR3 is CASSADRATNEKLFF. CDR3 sequence (DNA): TGTGCCAGCAGCGCGGACAGGGCAACTAATGAAAAACTGTTTTTT. Full variable domain (remainder filled in from reference TRBV7-6 and TRBJ1-4): GAGVSQSPRYKVTKRGQDVALRCDPISGHVSLYWYRQALGQGPEFLTYFNYEAQQDKSGLPNDRFSAERPEGSISTLTIQRTEQRDSAMYRCASSADRATNEKLFFGSGTQLSVL.

CDR3 region: CASSIVSGDYEQYF. DNA of the CDR3: TGTGCCAGTAGTATCGTTAGCGGGGATTACGAGCAGTACTTC. The chain couples TRBV19 to TRBJ2-7, with 8 bases lining up with TRBD2. This CDR3 contains 14 residues. From germline, CDR1 is LNHDA and CDR2 SQIVND (reference sequence). J gave up 4 bases and V 3 bases, and 5 bases lay outside the gene matches.

This rearrangement joins TRBV7-2 to TRBJ2-1; 9 bases are shared with TRBD2. The junction had 4 bases not matched to a gene; V was cut back by 2 bases and J by 2 bases. The V gene's germline CDR1 is SGHTA and CDR2 FQGNSA. The CDR3 is 16 amino acids. The CDR3 is CASSLRLAETYNEQFF. The CDR3 DNA is TGTGCCAGCAGCTTAAGACTAGCGGAGACCTACAATGAGCAGTTCTTC.

The chain recombines TRBV28 with TRBJ2-2; 8 bases fit TRBD2. The CDR3 loop spans 16 amino acids. CDR1 is MDHEN, CDR2 SYDVKM, per germline. The V and J ends lost 5 bases and 4 bases, in that order; junction bases with no gene match: 9. CDR3 sequence reads: CASSESRGGPTGELFF. The CDR3 bases are TGTGCCAGCAGTGAATCCCGGGGGGGGCCCACCGGGGAGCTGTTTTTT.

This clone was detected a few times. V and J are TRBV5-8 and TRBJ1-1, with D perhaps TRBD1 (5 bases). The CDR3 runs to 13 residues. CDR1 and CDR2 (germline): SGHTS, YDEGEE. V shed 1 base and J shed 3 bases, with 7 bases lying between them. The CDR3: CASSLTRDTEAFF. CDR3 bases: TGTGCCAGCAGCTTGACCAGGGACACTGAAGCTTTCTTT.

This sequence joins TRBV7-9 and TRBJ1-1; maybe TRBD1 (6 bases). Trimming removed 5 bases from V and 6 bases from J, with 13 bases in between. The CDR3 is 13 residues long. From germline, CDR1 is SEHNR and CDR2 FQNEAQ (reference sequence). The CDR3 protein is CASSPLHRAEAFF. The CDR3 DNA follows: TGTGCCAGCAGCCCCTTACACAGGGCTGAAGCTTTCTTT.

The chain joins TRBV10-3 to TRBJ1-1, with 9 positions matching TRBD1. V gave up 0 bases and J gave up 11 bases; unmatched junction bases: 4. CDR1 is ENHRY and CDR2 is SYGVKD in the germline V gene. There are 13 residues in the CDR3. The CDR3 reads CAISESGDRDAFF. CDR3 DNA sequence: TGTGCCATCAGTGAGTCGGGGGACAGGGATGCTTTCTTT.

The gene calls are TRBV10-3 and TRBJ1-4, with D possibly TRBD1 on 5 matching bases. The V gene's germline CDR1 is ENHRY and CDR2 SYGVKD. Deletions cut 3 bases from V and 2 bases from J, with 13 bases between. The CDR3 runs 16 residues. The CDR3 region is CAISEAGLATNEKLFF. CDR3 DNA sequence: TGTGCCATCAGTGAAGCAGGGTTGGCCACTAATGAAAAACTGTTTTTT.

The gene calls are TRBV6-1 and TRBJ1-2, with 9 bases aligning to TRBD1. J lost 2 bases, V lost 4 bases, and 5 bases had no gene match. Germline assignment: CDR1 MNHNS and CDR2 SASEGT. The CDR3 spans 15 residues. The CDR3 nucleotides read TGTGCCAGCAGTGTGGGGACAGGGACAAACTATGGCTACACCTTC. It translates to CASSVGTGTNYGYTF.